The clone carrying this T cell receptor beta chain was seen a few times. The data originate from a study of cytotoxic CD8 clonotypes in ibrutinib-treated CLL. Germline V gene sequence: CDR1 KGHSH, CDR2 LQKENI. V trimming: 6 bases; J trimming: 1 base; junction bases outside the gene matches: 3. This CDR3 is built from 13 residues. The source of around 2 micrograms of genomic DNA for TCR beta libraries was cryopreserved PBMCs. Assay: immunoSEQ multiplex PCR; the TCRdb copy retains only in-frame clones and omits some. The repertoire holds 90,000 to 150,000 clones, with approximately 58% as singletons. The starting material was PBMCs, obtained after 24 months of ibrutinib treatment. The rearrangement links TRBV18 to TRBJ2-7, with TRBD2 identical over 7 bases. The sequence was collected from a human donor with chronic lymphocytic leukemia. DNA for the CDR3: TGTGCCAGCTCCTCTAGCGGTTCCTACGAGCAGTACTTC. It yields the protein CASSSSGSYEQYF.